The 23 T cell receptor beta chains listed next were all sequenced from one sample in a study of tissue T cells after allogeneic stem cell transplantation. Data came from immunoSEQ multiplex PCR; TCRdb stores just in-frame clones and leaves some out. The profile shows about 1,400 clones, less than 65% of them singletons. Noted time point: mouse harvest day 7 after allogeneic transplant. Each mouse received 10^7 T-cell-depleted marrow cells plus 10^6 splenic CD5+ T cells by tail vein. Sequencing was performed on liver tissue. The receptors shown here come from a female BALB/c mouse given C57BL/6 T cells with graft-versus-host disease after an allogeneic hematopoietic cell transplant.

About this clone: Mouse germline and gene names are used. The CDR3 extends 1 residue past the end of the read, so its final part is completed from the germline J gene. The rearrangement uses TRBV13-2 and TRBJ1-2; D call uncertain. The CDR3 is 14 amino acids. The ends were cut back, 3 bases at V and 0 bases at J, with 9 bases in the middle. The germline V gene encodes CDR1 NNHNN and CDR2 SYGAGS (reference sequence). The sequenced part of the CDR3 DNA is TGTGCCAGCGGTGCCTCCAAATCAAACTCCGACTACACC. Residues: CASGASKSNSDYT. The CDR3 as a whole reads CASGASKSNSDYTF.

With respect to this clone: Gene names refer to mouse genes. The CDR3 is cut off 1 residue early in the read; its end comes from the germline J gene. J is TRBJ1-3 and V is TRBV26; tentatively, D is TRBD1 (6 bases). This CDR3 has 14 amino acids. The V gene's germline CDR1 is KGHPV and CDR2 FQNQEV (reference sequence). Trimming cost V 3 bases and J 2 bases, with 8 bases left between them. The CDR3 DNA, read in part, is TGTGCCAGCAGTCTTCAGGGGACTGGAAATACGCTCTAT. This gives the protein CASSLQGTGNTLY. The CDR3 reads in full as CASSLQGTGNTLYF. The variable domain in full, completed from reference TRBV26 and TRBJ1-3, reads NSKVIQTPRYLVKGQGQKAKMRCIPEKGHPVVFWYQQNKNNEFKFLINFQNQEVLQQIDMTEKRFSAECPSNSPCSLEIQSSEAGDSALYLCASSLQGTGNTLYFGEGSRLIVV.

This clone turned up a few times. Gene labels here are mouse ones. Sequencing ends 1 residue short of the CDR3 end; the germline J gene provides the rest. V gene TRBV12-2 combines with J gene TRBJ2-7; no clear D. The germline CDR1 and CDR2 sequences are SGHLS and HYDKME. The CDR3 spans 13 residues. V lost 0 bases and J 3 bases, leaving 8 bases between the germline ends. CDR3 bases read: TGTGCCAGCTCTCTCGATGAAGACTATGAACAGTAC. Amino acids: CASSLDEDYEQY. The whole CDR3 sequence is CASSLDEDYEQYF.

On this clone itself: All gene names here are mouse names. Read coverage stops 1 residue before the CDR3 terminus; the germline J gene supplies the remainder. The V call is TRBV13-3, the J call TRBJ2-3; 9 positions agree with TRBD2. CDR3 length: 13 amino acids. Germline V gives CDR1 NNHDY, CDR2 SYVADS. V lost 7 bases to trimming and J lost 3 bases; unmatched junction nucleotides: 3. The CDR3 spells CASQTGGAETLYF. CDR3 DNA (partial): TGTGCCAGCCAAACTGGGGGGGCAGAAACGCTGTAT.

Note on this clone: The genes are named according to mouse. CDR3 bases read: TGTGCCAGCAGCTTATCGGGACAGGGAGGCGGGCAGCTCTAC. It codes for CASSLSGQGGGQLY. The full CDR3 is CASSLSGQGGGQLYF. The chain couples TRBV3 to TRBJ2-2, with 9 nucleotides matching TRBD1. The read finishes 1 residue shy of the CDR3 end, and the germline J gene is used to complete it. V dropped 2 bases and J dropped 7; count of bases not matched to a gene: 5. The CDR3 covers 15 residues. Per the germline V gene, CDR1 is SNHLY and CDR2 is FYNGKV (reference sequence).

A word on this clone: Gene names denote mouse genes. The read halts 1 residue ahead of the CDR3 end, with the missing end drawn from the germline J gene. V is TRBV20 and J is TRBJ1-1, with D unresolved. Germline assignment: CDR1 GFQATS and CDR2 STVNSAI. This CDR3 has 13 amino acids. V gave up 1 base and J gave up 0 bases, with 6 bases separating them. CDR3 in amino acids: CGARVQANTEVFF. The sequenced part of the CDR3 DNA is TGTGGTGCTAGGGTTCAAGCAAACACAGAAGTCTTC.

This clone turned up a few times. Here the gene names and germline are mouse. The sequenced fragment ends 1 residue before the CDR3 boundary, so the rest is inferred from the germline J gene. V usage is TRBV31 and J usage is TRBJ1-1, with a weak D call TRBD1 (5 bases). Trimming left V 3 bases short and J 0 bases short, with 8 bases between. From germline, CDR1 is GKSSPN and CDR2 SITVG. CDR3 size: 13 residues. This CDR3 reads CAWRGLANTEVFF. CDR3 bases read: TGTGCCTGGAGGGGACTGGCAAACACAGAAGTCTTC. Looking up the rest from reference TRBV31 and TRBJ1-1 gives the full variable domain: AQTIHQWPVAEIKAVGSPLSLGCTIKGKSSPNLYWYWQATGGTLQQLFYSITVGQVESVVQLNLSASRPKDDQFILSTEKLLLSHSGFYLCAWRGLANTEVFFGKGTRLTVV.

Of note for this clone: Any gene name here is a mouse gene name. The read terminates 1 residue before the CDR3 end, so the remaining end is supplied by the germline J gene. The chain combines TRBV2 with TRBJ1-5; 8 nucleotides align to TRBD1. Losses at the gene ends were 3 bases for V and 2 bases for J; bases not matched to a gene: 0. Germline lookup yields CDR1 LGHNA and CDR2 YSYQKL. This CDR3 has 14 amino acids. CDR3: CASSQTGDNQAPLF. CDR3 DNA, as far as it was read: TGTGCCAGCAGCCAGACAGGGGACAACCAGGCTCCGCTT. Supplemented by reference TRBV2 and TRBJ1-5, the full variable domain reads DPKIIQKPKYLVAVTGSEKILICEQYLGHNAMYWYRQSAKKPLEFMFSYSYQKLMDNQTASSRFQPQSSKKNHLDLQITALKPDDSATYFCASSQTGDNQAPLFGEGTRLSVL.

As for this clone: Gene names follow the mouse nomenclature. Read sequence stops 1 residue before the CDR3 end, and the germline J gene provides the missing end. The rearrangement uses TRBV13-2 and TRBJ2-1; 8 bases map to TRBD2. Germline V lookup: CDR1 NNHNN, CDR2 SYGAGS (reference sequence). Trimming at V came to 1 base and at J to 7 bases, leaving 7 bases not matched to a gene. The CDR3 has 15 amino acids. CDR3 protein: CASGDLGGAGAEQFF. The part of the CDR3 DNA that was read is TGTGCCAGCGGTGATCTAGGGGGGGCTGGAGCTGAGCAGTTC.

As concerns this clone: Any gene name here is a mouse gene name. With the read ending 1 residue before the CDR3 end, the germline J gene is used to fill in that end. The chain combines TRBV3 with TRBJ2-5; D call uncertain. Germline loops: CDR1 SNHLY, CDR2 FYNGKV (reference sequence). The CDR3 runs 14 residues. V was cut by 3 bases and J by 0 bases, with 7 bases left in between. This CDR3 is CASSFTSNQDTQYF. CDR3 DNA (partial): TGTGCCAGCAGCTTTACAAGTAACCAAGACACCCAGTAC.

This clone was counted only a few times. Gene labels here are mouse ones. The part of the CDR3 DNA that was read is TGCACCTGCAGTGCAGATCGTAAGGGGGCCTCCTATGAACAGTAC. Translating it yields CTCSADRKGASYEQY. The whole CDR3 protein is CTCSADRKGASYEQYF. The V call is TRBV1, the J call TRBJ2-7, with a tentative D call TRBD1 (7 bases). The CDR3 goes on 1 residue after the read ends, and that part is filled in from the germline J gene. The CDR3 spans 16 residues. Germline values: CDR1 NSQYPW, CDR2 LRSPGD (reference sequence). Trimming removed 0 bases from V and 0 bases from J, with 12 bases in between.

To note about this clone: Gene names denote mouse genes. The sequenced fragment ends 1 residue before the CDR3 boundary, so the rest is inferred from the germline J gene. The V gene is TRBV16, the J gene TRBJ1-4; D perhaps matches TRBD1 (5 bases). In germline, CDR1 is SGHSA, CDR2 FRNQAP. The CDR3 length is 15 residues. V gave up 5 bases and J gave up 0 bases, with 10 bases separating them. Incomplete CDR3 DNA: TGTGCAAGCAGCCCCGGACAACTTTCCAACGAAAGATTATTT. Its translation: CASSPGQLSNERLF. The whole CDR3 protein is CASSPGQLSNERLFF.

Notes on this clone: The genes and germline here are from mouse. The read terminates 1 residue before the CDR3 end, so the remaining end is supplied by the germline J gene. The gene calls are TRBV26 and TRBJ1-6; D is unclear. TRBJ1-6 is an ORF, with its function uncertain. V shed 7 bases and J shed 2 bases, with 9 bases lying between them. Per germline, CDR1 KGHPV and CDR2 FQNQEV (reference sequence). This CDR3 region has 14 residues. CDR3 amino acids: CASTEGTYNSPLYF. The DNA read from the CDR3 is TGTGCCAGCACGGAGGGAACCTATAATTCGCCCCTCTAC.

This clone came up a few times. Germline and genes: mouse. The read terminates 1 residue ahead of where the CDR3 ends, so the germline J gene completes it. The chain joins TRBV19 to TRBJ2-4; TRBD2 matches at 8 bases. Germline values: CDR1 FNHDT, CDR2 SITEND (reference sequence). Unmatched junction bases numbered 1, after V lost 4 bases and J lost 0 bases. The CDR3 covers 14 residues. CDR3: CASSDWGSQNTLYF. The covered CDR3 bases are TGTGCCAGCAGTGACTGGGGTAGTCAAAACACCTTGTAC.

Points on this clone: Mouse gene names and germline throughout. The read is 1 residue too short to cover the CDR3 end, so that end is filled in from the germline J gene. The V call is TRBV29, the J call TRBJ2-7; 10 nucleotides agree with TRBD2. Germline V gene data show CDR1 as MSHET and CDR2 as SYDVDS. Germline trimming cut 6 bases from V and 6 bases from J; bases unmatched to any gene: 8. The length of the CDR3 is 14 residues. The CDR3 DNA, read in part, is TGTGCTAGCAGCCCCAGGACTGGGGGATTTGAACAGTAC. It is translated as CASSPRTGGFEQY. The whole CDR3 is CASSPRTGGFEQYF.

This clone showed up just a few times. The gene names here belong to mouse. The read ends 1 residue early relative to the CDR3; the germline J gene fills the gap. The chain recombines TRBV23 with TRBJ1-2. Germline loops: CDR1 KGHTA, CDR2 FQNQQP. The CDR3 consists of 14 residues. The CDR3 sequence is CSSSQSATNSDYTF. The covered CDR3 bases are TGCTCCAGCAGTCAATCCGCTACAAACTCCGACTACACC.

With respect to this clone: Gene names are mouse gene names. The CDR3 is cut off 1 residue early in the read; its end comes from the germline J gene. This chain links TRBV16 with TRBJ2-4; D remains ambiguous. The V gene lost 2 bases and the J gene lost 0 bases, with 6 bases spanning the gap. This CDR3 is 14 amino acids long. Germline-derived CDR1 and CDR2 are SGHSA and FRNQAP. The CDR3 bases that were read are TGTGCAAGCAGCTTAATCAGAAGTCAAAACACCTTGTAC. Its translation is CASSLIRSQNTLY. The CDR3 in its entirety is CASSLIRSQNTLYF.

Remarks on this clone: Mouse gene names apply. The sequence runs out 1 residue before the end of the CDR3; the remainder is reconstructed from the germline J gene. V usage is TRBV20 and J usage is TRBJ1-3, with TRBD1 matching over 8 bases. Germline V CDR1 and CDR2: GFQATS, STVNSAI. This CDR3 spans 14 amino acids. The V and J ends lost 2 bases and 6 bases, in that order; junction bases with no gene match: 6. CDR3: CGARLSGGANTLYF. The DNA read from the CDR3 is TGTGGTGCTAGGTTGTCAGGGGGCGCAAATACGCTCTAT.

On this clone: Mouse gene names and germline throughout. From the germline J gene comes the end of the CDR3, since the read stops 1 residue before it. The rearrangement links TRBV15 to TRBJ1-1; weak D call: TRBD1 (6 bases). The CDR3 is 12 residues long. Trimming cost V 1 base and J 8 bases, with 8 bases left between them. CDR1 SGHND and CDR2 FRSKSL come from the germline V gene. The DNA read from the CDR3 is TGTGCCAGCAGTTTAGGCAGGGGTGAAGTCTTC. It codes for CASSLGRGEVF. The complete CDR3 protein is CASSLGRGEVFF.

On this clone: Gene names are the mouse ones. The missing CDR3 end, 1 residue past where the read stops, is filled in from the germline J gene. This chain joins TRBV26 and TRBJ2-5, with 8 positions matching TRBD1. V was clipped by 2 bases and J by 6 bases; unmatched bases: 1. The CDR3 is 13 residues long. The germline V gene has CDR1 KGHPV and CDR2 FQNQEV (reference sequence). CDR3: CASSLGDRDTQYF. The sequenced part of the CDR3 DNA is TGTGCCAGCAGTCTGGGGGACAGGGACACCCAGTAC.

About this clone itself: Gene labels here are mouse ones. The read ends 1 residue early relative to the CDR3; the germline J gene fills the gap. The V and J genes are TRBV3 and TRBJ1-2; D is possibly TRBD1 (5 bases). The CDR3 sequence is 13 residues long. The V end was cut by 6 bases, the J end by 0 bases, with 8 bases between. Germline V lookup: CDR1 SNHLY, CDR2 FYNGKV (reference sequence). The sequenced CDR3 bases are TGTGCCAGCAGTCGGACATCAAACTCCGACTACACC. Amino acids: CASSRTSNSDYT. The entire CDR3 protein reads CASSRTSNSDYTF.

On this clone itself: Genes and germline are mouse. The observed sequence ends 1 residue before the CDR3 terminus, with the missing tail filled in from the germline J gene. The chain links TRBV23 to TRBJ2-7; the table's D call of TRBD2 was not tested on the DNA. There are 14 residues in the CDR3. Germline V lookup: CDR1 KGHTA, CDR2 FQNQQP. The CDR3 reads CSSSQSGWDYEQYF. The sequenced part of the CDR3 DNA is TGCTCCAGCAGTCAATCTGGCTGGGACTATGAACAGTAC.

This clone has only a few counts. Genes and germline come from the mouse. The read ends 1 residue early relative to the CDR3; the germline J gene fills the gap. V and J are TRBV26 and TRBJ1-5; D gene ambiguous. CDR1 and CDR2 from the germline V gene are KGHPV and FQNQEV (reference sequence). This CDR3 comprises 12 residues. The V end was cut by 0 bases, the J end by 3 bases, with 0 bases between. The CDR3 region is CASSLSNQAPLF. Incomplete CDR3 DNA: TGTGCCAGCAGTCTGTCCAACCAGGCTCCGCTT.